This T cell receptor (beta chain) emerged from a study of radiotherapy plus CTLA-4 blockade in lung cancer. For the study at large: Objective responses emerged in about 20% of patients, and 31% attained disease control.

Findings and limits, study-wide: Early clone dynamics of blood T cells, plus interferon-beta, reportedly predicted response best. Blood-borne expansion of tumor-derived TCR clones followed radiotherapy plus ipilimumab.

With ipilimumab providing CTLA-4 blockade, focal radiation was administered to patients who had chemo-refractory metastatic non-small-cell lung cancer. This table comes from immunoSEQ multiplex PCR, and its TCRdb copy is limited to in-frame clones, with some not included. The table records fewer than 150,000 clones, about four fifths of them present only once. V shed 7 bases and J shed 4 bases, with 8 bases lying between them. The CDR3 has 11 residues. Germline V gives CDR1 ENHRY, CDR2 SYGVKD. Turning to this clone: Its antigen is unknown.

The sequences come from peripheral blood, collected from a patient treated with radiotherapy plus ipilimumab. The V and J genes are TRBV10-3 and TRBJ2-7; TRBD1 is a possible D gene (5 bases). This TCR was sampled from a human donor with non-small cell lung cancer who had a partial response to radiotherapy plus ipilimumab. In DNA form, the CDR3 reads TGTGCCATCACGGACAAGTACGAGCAGTACTTC. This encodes CAITDKYEQYF.